These 12 T cell receptor beta chains share one sample of origin, sequenced in a study of type 1 regulatory T cells. TCRdb reprocessed the reads with MiXCR, giving one entry per CDR3 protein. Of 80,000 to 100,000 distinct CDR3 sequences in the sample, roughly a third were seen once. Input material: CD4+ T cells, either the whole sample or a sorted fraction (not recorded which). These receptors were obtained from a human donor in good health.

The chain couples TRBV5-4 to TRBJ2-2, with D unclear. CDR3 size: 14 residues. Between the trimmed V and J ends, which lost 4 bases and 4 bases, there was a span of 11 bases. Germline lookup yields CDR1 SGHNT and CDR2 YYREEE (reference sequence). The CDR3 spells CASSRSSGTGELFF. CDR3 in DNA: TGTGCCAGCAGCAGGAGCTCGGGCACCGGGGAGCTGTTTTTT.

The V and J genes are TRBV7-8 and TRBJ1-5, with 9 bases that match TRBD1. Germline CDR1 and CDR2: SGHVS and FQNEAQ. J was trimmed by 0 bases and V by 3 bases; bases with no gene match: 15. This CDR3 has 20 amino acids. The CDR3 loop is CASSLDKGQGRVLSNQPQHF. Here the CDR3 DNA reads TGTGCCAGCAGCTTGGATAAGGGACAGGGACGGGTCCTTAGCAATCAGCCCCAGCATTTT.

In its sample, this clonotype was seen a few times. V usage is TRBV18 and J usage is TRBJ2-1; 11 bases fit TRBD2. This CDR3 spans 16 amino acids. V lost 3 bases, J lost 7 bases, and 8 bases stayed unmatched. The germline gives CDR1 KGHSH, CDR2 LQKENI. The CDR3 is CASSPRTSGSWNEQFF. In DNA form, the CDR3 reads TGTGCCAGCTCACCTAGAACTAGCGGGAGTTGGAATGAGCAGTTCTTC.

This clonotype has just a few counts. The chain has TRBV5-1 and TRBJ2-2, with 11 bases that match TRBD2. Germline V gene sequence: CDR1 SGHRS, CDR2 YFSETQ. This CDR3 has 16 amino acids. The junction had 4 bases not matched to a gene; V was cut back by 0 bases and J by 6 bases. CDR3 in DNA: TGCGCCAGCAGCTTGGCTCCTAGCGGGAGGTCCGGGGAGCTGTTTTTT. Encoded protein: CASSLAPSGRSGELFF.

This clonotype showed up just a few times. This rearrangement joins TRBV12-3 or TRBV12-4 to TRBJ2-7; maybe TRBD1 (6 bases). CDR3 length: 15 residues. Trimming took off 2 bases at V and 5 bases at J, with 16 bases between the two ends. CDR3: CASSLTRAGDHEQYF. In nucleotides, the CDR3 is TGTGCCAGCAGTTTAACCCGGGCAGGGGACCACGAGCAGTACTTC.

Remarks on this clonotype: The CDR3 carries no conserved terminal phenylalanine or tryptophan, so it likely arises from a read error. The chain is built from TRBV5-1 and TRBJ1-2, with no clear D. V dropped 4 bases and J dropped 4 bases, with 8 bases sitting between them. Germline CDR1 reads SGHRS; CDR2 reads YFSETQ. This CDR3 region has 12 residues. DNA for the CDR3: TGCGCCAGCAGCACGGACCGCTATGGCTACACCCTC. Its translation is CASSTDRYGYTL.

This clonotype was recorded at least ten times. The V call is TRBV7-3, the J call TRBJ2-3, with 8 bases matching TRBD2. Trimming at V came to 3 bases and at J to 2 bases, leaving 1 base not matched to a gene. From germline, CDR1 is SGHTA and CDR2 FQGTGA. The CDR3 loop spans 14 amino acids. CDR3 in amino acids: CASSFSGTTDTQYF. As DNA, the CDR3 is TGTGCCAGCAGCTTTAGCGGGACCACAGATACGCAGTATTTT.

The chain employs TRBV27 and TRBJ2-1; perhaps TRBD2 as D (7 bases). With 6 bases removed from V and 4 bases from J, the gap between germline ends came to 19 bases. The germline V gene encodes CDR1 MNHEY and CDR2 SMNVEV (reference sequence). The length of the CDR3 is 16 residues. CDR3 DNA sequence: TGTGCCAGCAGGCCTCAGGGGTGGGAGGGGTACAATGAGCAGTTCTTC. It codes for CASRPQGWEGYNEQFF.

There are a few counts of this clonotype. The chain has TRBV20-1 and TRBJ1-6; D gene ambiguous. Deletions cut 3 bases from V and 7 bases from J, with 13 bases between. CDR1 is DFQATT, CDR2 SNEGSKA, per germline (reference sequence). This CDR3 has 14 residues. CDR3: CSASFQIPNSPLHF. The CDR3 DNA follows: TGCAGTGCTAGTTTCCAGATTCCCAATTCACCCCTCCACTTT.

A few counts support this clonotype. V gene TRBV9 combines with J gene TRBJ2-1; D remains ambiguous. This CDR3 is built from 15 residues. Between the trimmed V and J ends, which lost 4 bases and 0 bases, there was a span of 11 bases. Germline CDR1 and CDR2: SGDLS and YYNGEE. The CDR3 here is CASSPPRSSYNEQFF. CDR3 sequence (DNA): TGTGCCAGCAGCCCTCCACGGAGCTCCTACAATGAGCAGTTCTTC.

This clonotype has a handful of counts. The CDR3: CASSFGAGNEQFF. The CDR3 nucleotides are TGCGCCAGCAGCTTCGGAGCGGGTAATGAGCAGTTCTTC. V usage is TRBV5-1 and J usage is TRBJ2-1; D perhaps matches TRBD2 (6 bases). From germline, CDR1 is SGHRS and CDR2 YFSETQ. Trimming took 2 bases from V and 7 from J, leaving 10 bases between them. The CDR3 length is 13 residues.

The chain carries TRBV4-1 and TRBJ2-6; possible D gene TRBD1, 6 bases. Germline values: CDR1 MGHRA, CDR2 YSYEKL. The V and J ends lost 0 bases and 0 bases respectively, with 9 bases between them. This CDR3 region has 17 residues. The DNA for the CDR3 is TGCGCCAGCAGCCAAGAACAGGGTACCTCTGGGGCCAACGTCCTGACTTTC. This encodes CASSQEQGTSGANVLTF.